This entry is about one T cell receptor beta chain. The data originate from a study of technical replicates of blood from several donors. This table comes from immunoSEQ multiplex PCR, and its TCRdb copy is limited to in-frame clones, with some not included. Among roughly 80,000 clones listed, approximately 94% were seen once. Germline assignment: CDR1 GTSNPN and CDR2 SVGIG (reference sequence). Between the trimmed V and J ends, which lost 5 bases and 7 bases, there was a span of 11 bases. CDR3 size: 12 residues. The chain employs TRBV30 and TRBJ2-2; a possible D gene is TRBD2 (6 bases). The sample was T cells isolated from PBMCs. The sequence was obtained from a human donor in good health. Here the CDR3 reads CAWRRDGGELFF. The CDR3 nucleotides read TGTGCCTGGCGGAGGGACGGCGGGGAGCTGTTTTTT.